The clone carrying this T cell receptor beta chain was detected only a few times. Its specificity is not known. The CDR3 totals 12 residues. Germline CDR1 and CDR2: MDHEN and SYDVKM. V lost 7 bases to trimming and J lost 4 bases, with 11 bases between them. This sample is part of a study of cytomegalovirus exposure and HLA in healthy donors. General study points: Rarity characterized most TCR sequences, yet some public TCRs appeared in many donors. Researchers counted around 160 TCR beta chains as cytomegalovirus-associated. In a later analysis, TCR beta V- and J-gene trimming showed a link to a missense DCLRE1C variant. According to reports, the classifier identified cytomegalovirus status with high specificity and sensitivity.

PCR primers comprised 60 Vbeta and 13 Jbeta primers. The method was immunoSEQ multiplex PCR; TCRdb's version includes in-frame clones alone and lacks a portion of them. This sample has fewer than 150,000 clones; over 60% occur once, and the top ten carry roughly 8.3%. Sequencing input: PBMCs. V is TRBV28 and J is TRBJ2-7; tentatively, D is TRBD2 (5 bases). The sequence came from a man younger than 35 in good health and CMV-seropositive. DNA for the CDR3: TGTGCCAGCACCACGGGAAGGTACGAGCAGTACTTC. Its protein is CASTTGRYEQYF.